A selection of T cell receptor beta chains follows, all from one sample in a study of CD8+ T cells in alopecia areata. Generated by immunoSEQ multiplex PCR, the TCRdb table keeps only in-frame clones and is missing some. In the table there are hundreds of thousands of clones, roughly two thirds of which are singletons. The sequencing here drew on CD4+ T cells sorted from blood, taken at week 0. These receptors all stem from a human donor with alopecia areata. Both conserved end residues are part of each CDR3. The D gene is left open where the match is weak. Clone size is stated in some rows and not others, as once, few, many or a class when expanded.

V gene,D gene,J gene,clone size,CDR3 protein,CDR3 DNA
TRBV20-1,NA,TRBJ1-2,NA,CSAGDGYTF,TGCAGTGCTGGGGATGGCTACACCTTC
TRBV13,NA,TRBJ1-2,few,CASSPQAREGYTF,TGTGCCAGCAGCCCGCAAGCCAGGGAAGGCTACACCTTC
TRBV2,NA,TRBJ2-5,NA,CASSVRGTETQYF,TGTGCCAGCAGTGTTCGGGGTACGGAGACCCAGTACTTC
TRBV30,TRBD1,TRBJ1-3,once,CATGQGSSGNTIYF,TGTGCCACGGGACAGGGGAGCTCTGGAAACACCATATATTTT
TRBV7-6,TRBD1,TRBJ2-7,NA,CASSGLRDSSYEQYF,TGTGCCAGCAGCGGCCTCCGGGACAGCTCCTACGAGCAGTACTTC
TRBV25-1,NA,TRBJ2-7,NA,CASSGGGHQSYEQYF,TGTGCCAGCAGTGGGGGGGGACACCAGTCCTACGAGCAGTACTTC
TRBV6-5,TRBD1,TRBJ1-2,NA,CASRPGQGGYGYTF,TGTGCCAGCAGACCCGGACAGGGCGGATATGGCTACACCTTC
TRBV15,NA,TRBJ2-7,NA,CATSRDVGVLREQYF,TGTGCCACCAGCAGAGATGTTGGGGTTTTGCGCGAGCAGTACTTC
TRBV5-1,NA,TRBJ2-2,few,CASRTWGANTGELFF,TGCGCCAGCAGAACGTGGGGAGCAAACACCGGGGAGCTGTTTTTT
TRBV29-1,NA,TRBJ1-1,few,CSVLMSTANTEAFF,TGCAGCGTCCTCATGAGCACGGCGAACACTGAAGCTTTCTTT
TRBV5-1,TRBD2,TRBJ2-1,NA,CASSDRLAGGPSEQFF,TGCGCCAGCAGCGATCGACTAGCGGGGGGGCCGAGTGAGCAGTTCTTC
TRBV27,TRBD1,TRBJ2-5,NA,CASSRQGQETQYF,TGTGCCAGCAGTCGACAGGGGCAAGAGACCCAGTACTTC
TRBV30,NA,TRBJ1-2,NA,CAWSEIRAYYGYTF,TGTGCCTGGAGCGAGATCAGGGCCTACTATGGCTACACCTTC
TRBV30,NA,TRBJ2-2,few,CVGRRTGELFF,TGTGTGGGGAGGAGGACCGGGGAGCTGTTTTTT
TRBV30,NA,TRBJ1-1,NA,CAWSRRWGTEAFF,TGTGCCTGGAGTAGGCGTTGGGGCACTGAAGCTTTCTTT
TRBV7-3,NA,TRBJ1-1,NA,CASSADIGTEAFF,TGTGCCAGCAGCGCGGACATTGGGACTGAAGCTTTCTTT
TRBV10-3,NA,TRBJ2-2,NA,CAIGQANTGELFF,TGTGCCATCGGTCAGGCGAACACCGGGGAGCTGTTTTTT
TRBV30,NA,TRBJ2-7,few,CAWSGTVYEQYF,TGTGCCTGGAGTGGGACAGTCTACGAGCAGTACTTC
TRBV27,TRBD1,TRBJ2-7,few,CASSQTGGSTYEQYF,TGTGCCAGCAGCCAAACAGGGGGCAGCACCTACGAGCAGTACTTC
TRBV29-1,NA,TRBJ1-1,NA,CSGAKNTEAFF,TGCAGCGGAGCAAAGAACACTGAAGCTTTCTTT
TRBV30,NA,TRBJ1-2,few,CAWRDLGQRYSYGYTF,TGTGCCTGGAGGGACCTGGGGCAGAGATACTCCTATGGCTACACCTTC
TRBV7-2,NA,TRBJ1-5,few,CASSLARGGFQPQHF,TGTGCCAGCAGCTTAGCCAGGGGTGGCTTCCAGCCCCAGCATTTT
TRBV19,NA,TRBJ2-5,NA,CASRDYQETQYF,TGTGCCAGCCGGGACTACCAAGAGACCCAGTACTTC
TRBV6-5,NA,TRBJ2-7,once,CASSSGPTSEHEQYF,TGTGCCAGCAGTTCCGGGCCAACGTCCGAGCACGAGCAGTACTTC